Each of the 29 T cell receptor beta chains below was sequenced from the same sample in a study of T-cell memory formation after mild COVID-19 (dated by TCRdb to the early 2020s). The library came from 5' RACE. Sequencer: Illumina NovaSeq 6000. TCRdb took the public reads, trimmed them with fastp at Q25, ran MiXCR for clone calling and kept in-frame beta chains. Each entry is one CDR3 protein sequence, shown with its most common DNA and genes. This sample lists just over 200,000 distinct CDR3 sequences; over 9% were detected once. Around 3.3% of the sample belongs to the ten largest clones. The sequenced material came from PBMCs or a T cell subset sorted from them (not recorded which). Receptor source: a man between 18 and 35 years old who had mild COVID-19 (a few samples of this study predate the infection). The sample titles of this study are shuffled in the database, so cell type and time point are left out; the donor was told from shared clones.

This clonotype was observed once. The J gene is TRBJ2-5, the V gene TRBV5-1; D remains ambiguous. V lost 6 bases and J 0 bases, leaving 12 bases between the germline ends. This CDR3 contains 14 residues. The V gene's germline CDR1 is SGHRS and CDR2 YFSETQ. CDR3 bases: TGCGCCAGCATGGCCCCGCCAAACCAAGAGACCCAGTACTTC. Its protein is CASMAPPNQETQYF.

V usage is TRBV12-3 or TRBV12-4 and J usage is TRBJ2-1; tentatively, D is TRBD2 (6 bases). This CDR3 has 14 amino acids. Between the trimmed V and J ends, which lost 6 bases and 3 bases, there was a span of 12 bases. CDR3 nucleotides: TGTGCCAGCAGCCGCACGACTAGCTACAATGAGCAGTTCTTC. Protein sequence: CASSRTTSYNEQFF.

This clonotype appeared a few times. This chain joins TRBV18 and TRBJ2-7; 10 positions match TRBD2. The V gene end was trimmed by 2 bases and the J gene end by 0 bases; junction bases not matched to a gene: 4. In germline, CDR1 is KGHSH, CDR2 LQKENI. This CDR3 is built from 16 residues. CDR3 coding DNA: TGTGCCAGCTCACCAACTAGCGGGGTTAGCTCCTACGAGCAGTACGTC. Its protein product is CASSPTSGVSSYEQYV.

This chain uses TRBV12-3 or TRBV12-4 with TRBJ1-2, with TRBD1 matching over 9 bases. The CDR3 is 13 amino acids. Trimming took 6 bases from V and 8 from J; bases not matched to a gene: 7. CDR3 in amino acids: CASRKQGARGYTF. CDR3 bases: TGTGCCAGCAGAAAACAGGGGGCTCGGGGCTACACCTTC.

The CDR3 spells CSARVGPVTNTEAFF. CDR3 in DNA: TGCAGTGCTAGAGTCGGTCCGGTAACTAACACTGAAGCTTTCTTT. The chain links TRBV20-1 to TRBJ1-1, with D unclear. Germline assignment: CDR1 DFQATT and CDR2 SNEGSKA (reference sequence). The length of the CDR3 is 15 residues. V was shortened by 1 base and J by 2 bases, with 14 bases between the two germline ends.

This clonotype was seen a few times. CDR3 DNA sequence: TGTGCCATCAGTCCCGGACAGGACTTAGCCAAAAACATTCAGTACTTC. Protein product: CAISPGQDLAKNIQYF. V gene TRBV10-3 combines with J gene TRBJ2-4; 7 nucleotides match TRBD1. In germline, CDR1 is ENHRY, CDR2 SYGVKD. CDR3 size: 16 residues. Unmatched junction bases numbered 7, after V lost 5 bases and J lost 0 bases.

This clonotype turned up a few times. The genes are TRBV6-6 and TRBJ2-1; no definite D call. The CDR3 is 14 amino acids. CDR1 and CDR2 from the germline V gene are MNHNY and SVGAGI (reference sequence). The ends were cut back, 4 bases at V and 0 bases at J, with 7 bases in the middle. This CDR3 reads CASSLPLSYNEQFF. The CDR3 bases are TGTGCCAGCAGTTTGCCCCTCTCCTACAATGAGCAGTTCTTC.

This clonotype was detected only a few times. The V gene is TRBV6-2 or TRBV6-3, the J gene TRBJ2-7; no clear D gene. Germline loops: CDR1 MNHEY, CDR2 SVGEGT. The CDR3 is made up of 14 amino acids. V lost 6 bases and J 3 bases, leaving 15 bases between the germline ends. The CDR3 is CASSEPQNHYEQYV. The CDR3 nucleotides are TGTGCCAGCAGCGAACCGCAAAACCACTACGAGCAGTACGTC.

The sample holds many counts of this clonotype. The chain carries TRBV5-1 and TRBJ2-5, with 11 bases matching TRBD1. The germline V gene has CDR1 SGHRS and CDR2 YFSETQ. CDR3 length: 15 amino acids. Unmatched junction bases numbered 5, after V lost 5 bases and J lost 2 bases. The CDR3 DNA reads TGCGCCAGCAGACCCGGGACAGGGGGGCAAGAGACCCAGTACTTC. Translating gives CASRPGTGGQETQYF.

This clonotype turned up a few times. V usage is TRBV4-1 and J usage is TRBJ2-1; D might be TRBD2 (6 bases). This CDR3 has 17 amino acids. V dropped 0 bases and J dropped 8 bases, with 20 bases sitting between them. Germline CDR1 reads MGHRA; CDR2 reads YSYEKL. The CDR3 here is CASSQDGRSRRFYEQFF. The CDR3 DNA reads TGCGCCAGCAGCCAAGATGGGAGGTCCCGGCGGTTCTATGAGCAGTTCTTC.

This clonotype was counted a few times. The genes are TRBV20-1 and TRBJ2-1; TRBD2 aligns across 10 bases. V lost 3 bases and J lost 1; bases outside the gene matches: 6. Per the germline V gene, CDR1 is DFQATT and CDR2 is SNEGSKA (reference sequence). This CDR3 comprises 16 residues. This CDR3 is CSAREAGGQSYNEQFF. The CDR3, as DNA: TGCAGTGCTAGGGAAGCGGGGGGGCAATCCTACAATGAGCAGTTCTTC.

The chain combines TRBV2 with TRBJ1-6; no reliable D call. This CDR3 contains 13 residues. Germline V gene sequence: CDR1 SNHLY, CDR2 FYNNEI. The germline V and J ends were trimmed by 4 bases and 8 bases, with 9 bases remaining between them. The CDR3 nucleotides are TGTGCCAGCAGTGTGGCAGCTGATTCACCCCTCCACTTT. Translating gives CASSVAADSPLHF.

This clonotype occurred a few times. The rearrangement uses TRBV7-9 and TRBJ2-3, with D possibly being TRBD1 (8 bases). V lost 5 bases and J 5 bases, leaving 26 bases between the germline ends. The CDR3 totals 18 residues. Germline CDR1 and CDR2: SEHNR and FQNEAQ (reference sequence). In nucleotides, the CDR3 is TGTGCCAGCAGCCCTAGGGGGGGCTTGGACAGGGCAGTAGATACGCAGTATTTT. This translates into CASSPRGGLDRAVDTQYF. The whole variable domain, filled in from reference TRBV7-9 and TRBJ2-3, reads DTGVSQNPRHKITKRGQNVTFRCDPISEHNRLYWYRQTLGQGPEFLTYFQNEAQLEKSRLLSDRFSAERPKGSFSTLEIQRTEQGDSAMYLCASSPRGGLDRAVDTQYFGPGTRLTVL.

This clonotype was seen more than once but under ten times. V is TRBV5-6 and J is TRBJ2-6, with D perhaps matching TRBD1 (6 bases). V was pared by 5 bases and J by 4 bases, with 13 bases between. The CDR3 consists of 15 residues. Per germline, CDR1 SGHDT and CDR2 YYEEEE. The CDR3 sequence is CASSLQGTGANVLTF. The CDR3 coding sequence is TGTGCCAGCAGTCTACAGGGTACAGGGGCCAACGTCCTGACTTTC.

The chain links TRBV28 to TRBJ1-2; perhaps TRBD1 as D (5 bases). CDR3 length equals 12 residues. CDR1 and CDR2 (germline): MDHEN, SYDVKM. Deletions cut 4 bases from V and 8 bases from J, with 11 bases between. As DNA, the CDR3 is TGTGCCAGCAGTTCAGGGTCGGGCGGCTACACCTTC. It is translated as CASSSGSGGYTF.

This clonotype has just one count. The chain couples TRBV15 to TRBJ2-4; D uncertain. Trimming pared 5 bases from V and 4 bases from J, leaving 9 bases between. The CDR3 totals 13 residues. Germline assignment: CDR1 LNHNV and CDR2 YYDKDF (reference sequence). This chain's CDR3 is CATSPRGKNIQYF. The CDR3 coding sequence is TGTGCCACCAGCCCACGTGGGAAAAACATTCAGTACTTC.

In its sample, this clonotype was seen a few times. This chain joins TRBV12-5 and TRBJ2-1; 8 bases match TRBD2. Germline CDR1 and CDR2: LGHNT and FRNRAP. The ends lost 9 bases at V and 6 bases at J; junction bases unmatched: 7. The length of the CDR3 is 13 residues. The CDR3 loop reads CASYREGLNEQFF. CDR3 coding DNA: TGTGCTAGCTATCGGGAGGGGCTCAATGAGCAGTTCTTC.

The chain uses TRBV5-6 and TRBJ2-2; TRBD2 agrees at 10 bases. The V gene end was trimmed by 3 bases and the J gene end by 4 bases; junction bases not matched to a gene: 9. Germline CDR1 reads SGHDT; CDR2 reads YYEEEE. CDR3 length equals 17 residues. The CDR3 region is CASSSPLAGGLTGELFF. CDR3 coding DNA: TGTGCCAGCAGCTCCCCTTTAGCGGGGGGTCTCACCGGGGAGCTGTTTTTT. The full variable domain, completed using reference TRBV5-6 and TRBJ2-2, is DAGVTQSPTHLIKTRGQQVTLRCSPKSGHDTVSWYQQALGQGPQFIFQYYEEEERQRGNFPDRFSGHQFPNYSSELNVNALLLGDSALYLCASSSPLAGGLTGELFFGEGSRLTVL.

The CDR3 here is CASSVALVSTLHF. The CDR3, as DNA: TGTGCCAGCAGCGTAGCCCTAGTGAGCACCCTCCACTTT. The chain combines TRBV9 with TRBJ1-6; D is ambiguous. Germline values: CDR1 SGDLS, CDR2 YYNGEE. This CDR3 has 13 residues. V gave up 0 bases and J gave up 14 bases, with 12 bases separating them.

This clonotype was seen a few times. The rearrangement joins TRBV20-1 to TRBJ2-5; TRBD2 aligns across 12 bases. This CDR3 has 14 residues. J was trimmed by 2 bases and V by 6 bases; bases with no gene match: 4. Germline V gene sequence: CDR1 DFQATT, CDR2 SNEGSKA (reference sequence). In nucleotides, the CDR3 is TGCAGTGCCCAGACTAGCGGGGGACAAGAGACCCAGTACTTC. It encodes CSAQTSGGQETQYF.

This clonotype came up many times. The V call is TRBV12-3 or TRBV12-4, the J call TRBJ1-4; D is ambiguous. V lost 3 bases and J 7 bases, leaving 12 bases between the germline ends. CDR3 length: 14 residues. The CDR3 sequence is CASSLVTPGEKLFF. The CDR3 DNA is TGTGCCAGCAGTTTGGTTACTCCGGGTGAAAAACTGTTTTTT.

This rearrangement joins TRBV20-1 to TRBJ1-1; D is unclear. This CDR3 spans 11 amino acids. CDR1 is DFQATT and CDR2 is SNEGSKA in the germline V gene (reference sequence). Trimming took off 3 bases at V and 4 bases at J, with 6 bases between the two ends. CDR3 loop: CSASGPTEAFF. CDR3 coding DNA: TGCAGTGCTAGTGGGCCCACTGAAGCTTTCTTT.

The chain employs TRBV6-2 or TRBV6-3 and TRBJ1-1; a weak D match, TRBD1 (5 bases). The CDR3 runs to 13 residues. Germline CDR1 MNHEY, CDR2 SVGEGT. Trimming cost V 2 bases and J 5 bases, with 9 bases left between them. CDR3 residues: CASSYRGRTEAFF. The CDR3, as DNA: TGTGCCAGCAGTTACAGGGGCAGGACTGAAGCTTTCTTT.

This sequence joins TRBV27 and TRBJ1-6, with D unclear. Germline CDR1 and CDR2: MNHEY and SMNVEV (reference sequence). Trimming stripped 5 bases from V and 9 bases from J, with 8 bases between. This CDR3 has 12 residues. The CDR3 protein is CASSTAGSPLHF. The CDR3 coding sequence is TGTGCCAGCAGTACTGCGGGTTCACCCCTCCACTTT.

This clonotype was seen a handful of times. The chain is built from TRBV20-1 and TRBJ2-5, with D uncertain. This CDR3 has 12 residues. The germline gives CDR1 DFQATT, CDR2 SNEGSKA (reference sequence). V was cut by 4 bases and J by 2 bases, with 8 bases left in between. The CDR3 here is CSAKHRQETQYF. Here the CDR3 DNA reads TGCAGTGCTAAGCATAGGCAAGAGACCCAGTACTTC.

Ten or more counts support this clonotype. CDR3 sequence (DNA): TGTGCCAGCAGTTACGAGTCAGATACGCAGTATTTT. This encodes CASSYESDTQYF. V and J are TRBV6-2 or TRBV6-3 and TRBJ2-3; D ambiguous. The ends were cut back, 2 bases at V and 4 bases at J, with 4 bases in the middle. In germline, CDR1 is MNHEY, CDR2 SVGEGT. The CDR3 spans 12 residues.

This chain links TRBV2 with TRBJ1-2, with 8 bases fitting TRBD1. The germline CDR1 and CDR2 sequences are SNHLY and FYNNEI. The CDR3 sequence is 13 residues long. The junction had 3 bases not matched to a gene; V was cut back by 6 bases and J by 3 bases. This CDR3 reads CASRSGQDYGYTF. CDR3 DNA sequence: TGTGCCAGCAGGTCGGGACAGGACTATGGCTACACCTTC. The whole variable domain, remainder taken from reference TRBV2 and TRBJ1-2, is EPEVTQTPSHQVTQMGQEVILRCVPISNHLYFYWYRQILGQKVEFLVSFYNNEISEKSEIFDDQFSVERPDGSNFTLKIRSTKLEDSAMYFCASRSGQDYGYTFGSGTRLTVV.

The sample holds a few counts of this clonotype. The chain carries TRBV3-1 and TRBJ1-2, with a tentative D call TRBD1 (6 bases). Germline CDR1 is LGHDT and CDR2 is YNNKEL (reference sequence). The CDR3 loop spans 14 amino acids. Deletions cut 4 bases from V and 4 bases from J, with 13 bases between. CDR3 in DNA: TGTGCCAGCAGCCCCGGGGGCCGCCCCTATGGCTACACCTTC. Its translation: CASSPGGRPYGYTF.

This clonotype was counted between two and nine times. This sequence joins TRBV11-2 and TRBJ1-2, with D possibly TRBD1 on 5 matching bases. Trimming stripped 1 base from V and 6 bases from J, with 9 bases between. Germline values: CDR1 SGHAT, CDR2 FQNNGV. The CDR3 has 13 amino acids. DNA for the CDR3: TGTGCCAGCAGCTTAGTGGAGGGACATGGCTACACCTTC. Its protein is CASSLVEGHGYTF.